A selection of T cell receptor beta chains follows, all from one sample in a study of post-analysis software for immune sequencing data. TCRdb used MiXCR to reprocess the PCR reads, holding one entry per CDR3 protein. The sample yields around 700,000 distinct CDR3 sequences, 59% seen once. Input material: blood. Source of these receptors: a girl aged 2 to 9 with multiple sclerosis. The CDR3 runs from the conserved cysteine through the conserved F or W. Clone size is given for some rows only: seen once, a few or many times, or a class if the clone is expanded.

TRBJ2-5	TRBV7-2	-	CASSLNPLTGGAETQYF
TRBJ2-3	TRBV4-3	-	CASSPYYVVHTDTQYF
TRBJ2-1	TRBV20-1	-	CSALSGSDYNEQFF
TRBJ2-7	TRBV4-2	-	CASSQDSQSGGGSYEQYF
TRBJ2-7	TRBV6-2/TRBV6-3	few	CASRPRSGGTYEQYF
TRBJ1-2	TRBV28	-	CASSAPGGVSGYTF
-	TRBV7-9	-	CASSLEPENIQYF
TRBJ2-5	TRBV4-2	few	CASSQGGLRETQYF
TRBJ2-3	TRBV3-1	-	CASSGVTSTDTQYF
-	TRBV7-4	-	CASSHRRPGSYEQYF
TRBJ2-7	TRBV11-1	few	CASSKRAVTYEQYF
TRBJ1-4	TRBV15	-	CATSRDPSTNEKLFF
TRBJ2-1	TRBV6-5	-	CASRTSGPYYNEQFF
TRBJ2-3	TRBV12-3/TRBV12-4	once	CAGSSRTSLHTDTQYF
TRBJ2-1	TRBV20-1	-	CSAFSGRDNEQFF
TRBJ2-3	TRBV7-9	few	CASSSGQGRDTQYF